These 10 T cell receptor beta chains were sequenced from one sample in a study of T cell changes during pregnancy in multiple sclerosis. TCRdb keeps only in-frame clones here, not all; method: immunoSEQ multiplex PCR. Among 100,000 or so clones listed, about 92% were seen once. The specimen was peripheral blood, collected in the second trimester of pregnancy. All receptors come from a female donor with multiple sclerosis, enrolled in a pregnancy study.

V and J are TRBV6-1 and TRBJ1-5; D is ambiguous. With 4 bases removed from V and 0 bases from J, the gap between germline ends came to 13 bases. This CDR3 spans 16 amino acids. In germline, CDR1 is MNHNS, CDR2 SASEGT. The CDR3 nucleotides are TGTGCCAGCAGTGGGCAGGCCCCCAATAGCAATCAGCCCCAGCATTTT. Translation: CASSGQAPNSNQPQHF.

This clone was detected once. The CDR3 spells CASSPIGAGNVGGYTF. CDR3 nucleotides: TGTGCCAGCTCACCCATAGGCGCCGGGAACGTAGGAGGCTACACCTTC. The chain couples TRBV18 to TRBJ1-2; no clear D. CDR3 size: 16 residues. The germline V gene has CDR1 KGHSH and CDR2 LQKENI. The V end lost 3 bases, the J end lost 8 bases, and 22 bases lay between the germline ends.

The V gene is TRBV5-1, the J gene TRBJ1-1, with 12 bases that match TRBD1. The germline V gene has CDR1 SGHRS and CDR2 YFSETQ. The CDR3 runs 16 residues. Trimming cost V 0 bases and J 4 bases; bases outside gene matches: 4. Here the CDR3 reads CASSLEGQGAITEAFF. DNA of the CDR3: TGCGCCAGCAGCTTGGAGGGACAGGGGGCGATCACTGAAGCTTTCTTT.

V is TRBV27 and J is TRBJ1-5; 8 bases match TRBD1. The V segment lost 3 bases and the J segment 5 bases; nucleotides outside the gene matches: 3. Germline V lookup: CDR1 MNHEY, CDR2 SMNVEV (reference sequence). The CDR3 runs to 14 residues. As DNA, the CDR3 is TGTGCCAGCAGTTTTCAGGGGGCCGATCAGCCCCAGCATTTT. Its translation is CASSFQGADQPQHF.

This chain uses TRBV7-2 with TRBJ2-7, with TRBD1 matching over 12 bases. V lost 1 base and J lost 2; bases outside the gene matches: 9. This CDR3 is built from 18 residues. Germline lookup yields CDR1 SGHTA and CDR2 FQGNSA. CDR3 residues: CASSLEDLGTGGTYEQYF. The DNA of the CDR3 is TGTGCCAGCAGCTTAGAGGATCTGGGGACAGGGGGCACCTACGAGCAGTACTTC.

J is TRBJ1-2 and V is TRBV4-1; D remains unclear. Germline V lookup: CDR1 MGHRA, CDR2 YSYEKL. This CDR3 region has 14 residues. Deletions cut 2 bases from V and 2 bases from J, with 9 bases between. The CDR3 protein is CASSQPGGNYGYTF. As DNA, the CDR3 is TGCGCCAGCAGCCAACCTGGAGGCAACTATGGCTACACCTTC.

The rearrangement joins TRBV9 to TRBJ1-2; 9 bases fit TRBD1. The length of the CDR3 is 11 residues. V was pared by 7 bases and J by 12 bases, with 7 bases of the junction left unmatched. Germline V lookup: CDR1 SGDLS, CDR2 YYNGEE. For the CDR3, the DNA is TGTGCCAGCGGAGGACAGGGGCGGAACACCTTC. Translated, it gives CASGGQGRNTF. Looking up the rest from reference TRBV9 and TRBJ1-2 gives the full variable domain: DSGVTQTPKHLITATGQRVTLRCSPRSGDLSVYWYQQSLDQGLQFLIQYYNGEERAKGNILERFSAQQFPDLHSELNLSSLELGDSALYFCASGGQGRNTFGSGTRLTVV.

The rearrangement links TRBV5-1 to TRBJ1-3, with 7 positions matching TRBD1. With V trimmed by 0 bases and J by 2 bases, 8 bases remained unmatched. The length of the CDR3 is 17 residues. CDR1 and CDR2 from the germline V gene are SGHRS and YFSETQ. The CDR3, as DNA: TGCGCCAGCAGCTTGGCCGGAGCGAGGGGGCCTGGAAACACCATATATTTT. Residues: CASSLAGARGPGNTIYF.

The chain links TRBV7-2 to TRBJ1-3, with TRBD1 as a possible D gene (5 bases). Trimming removed 5 bases at V and 0 bases at J, with 11 bases between. The CDR3 is 15 amino acids. Germline V gene lookup returns CDR1 SGHTA and CDR2 FQGNSA. The CDR3 DNA reads TGTGCCAGCAGCCGGGGGACGGTCTCTGGAAACACCATATATTTT. Protein sequence: CASSRGTVSGNTIYF.

The V and J genes are TRBV28 and TRBJ2-3, with TRBD2 matching over 12 bases. V was clipped by 2 bases and J by 1 base; unmatched bases: 7. This CDR3 spans 18 amino acids. Germline V CDR1 and CDR2: MDHEN, SYDVKM. CDR3 sequence reads: CASSLQLTSGRRTDTQYF. The CDR3, as DNA: TGTGCCAGCAGTTTACAGCTGACTAGCGGGAGACGCACAGATACGCAGTATTTT.